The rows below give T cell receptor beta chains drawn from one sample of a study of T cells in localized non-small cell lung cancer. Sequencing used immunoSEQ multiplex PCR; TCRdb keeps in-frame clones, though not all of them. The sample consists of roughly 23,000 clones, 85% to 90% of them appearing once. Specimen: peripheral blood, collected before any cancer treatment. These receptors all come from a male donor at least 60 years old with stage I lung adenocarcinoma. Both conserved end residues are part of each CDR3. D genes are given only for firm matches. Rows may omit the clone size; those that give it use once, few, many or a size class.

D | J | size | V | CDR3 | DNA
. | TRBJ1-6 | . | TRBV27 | CASSLSFSSYNSPLHF | TGTGCCAGCAGTTTATCCTTCAGCTCCTATAATTCACCCCTCCACTTT
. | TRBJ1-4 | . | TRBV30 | CAWSVGITNEKLFF | TGTGCCTGGAGTGTGGGAATAACTAATGAAAAACTGTTTTTT
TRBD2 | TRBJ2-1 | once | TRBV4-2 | CASSQVASGGSHEQFF | TGTGCCAGCAGCCAAGTCGCTAGCGGGGGGTCTCATGAGCAGTTCTTC
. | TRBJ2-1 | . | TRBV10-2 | CASRIRTLSYNEQFF | TGCGCCAGTAGAATTAGGACTTTGAGCTACAATGAGCAGTTCTTC
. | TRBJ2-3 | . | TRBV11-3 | CASSLGGIDTQYF | TGTGCCAGCAGCTTAGGGGGCATAGATACGCAGTATTTT
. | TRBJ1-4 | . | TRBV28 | CASSLRTGVRSEKLFF | TGTGCCAGCAGTTTACGAACCGGGGTCAGGAGTGAAAAACTGTTTTTT
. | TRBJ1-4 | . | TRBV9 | CASSLTATNEKLFF | TGTGCCAGCAGTCTGACAGCAACTAATGAAAAACTGTTTTTT
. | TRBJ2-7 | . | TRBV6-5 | CASSSRTERYEQYF | TGTGCCAGCAGTTCCCGGACAGAACGCTACGAGCAGTACTTC
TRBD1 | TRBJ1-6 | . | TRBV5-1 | CASSLEGQGTSPLHF | TGCGCCAGCAGCTTGGAGGGACAGGGAACCTCACCCCTCCACTTT
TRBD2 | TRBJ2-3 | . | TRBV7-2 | CASSLAMGGGARTDTQYF | TGTGCCAGCAGCTTAGCGATGGGCGGGGGGGCCCGCACAGATACGCAGTATTTT
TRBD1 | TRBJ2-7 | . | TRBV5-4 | CASSRDRSYEQYF | TGTGCCAGCAGCCGGGACAGGAGCTACGAGCAGTACTTC
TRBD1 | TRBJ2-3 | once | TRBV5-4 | CASSFRRDSSTDTQYF | TGTGCCAGCAGCTTTAGAAGGGACAGTAGCACAGATACGCAGTATTTT
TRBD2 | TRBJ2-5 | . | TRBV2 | CASIRAGGQGTQYF | TGTGCCAGCATAAGAGCGGGAGGACAAGGGACCCAGTACTTC
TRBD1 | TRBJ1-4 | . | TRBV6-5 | CASTTDRGHEKLFF | TGTGCCAGCACCACGGACAGGGGTCATGAAAAACTGTTTTTT
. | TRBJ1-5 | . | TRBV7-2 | CASSLSGYQQPQHF | TGTGCCAGCAGCTTAAGCGGGTATCAACAGCCCCAGCATTTT
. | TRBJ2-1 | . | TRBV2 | CASGTYNEQFF | TGTGCCAGCGGAACCTACAATGAGCAGTTCTTC
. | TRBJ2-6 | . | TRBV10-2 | CASSEQTSGANVLTF | TGCGCCAGCAGTGAGCAGACCTCAGGGGCCAACGTCCTGACTTTC